One sample yielded the 9 T cell receptor beta chains listed below, sequenced in a study of neurological immune-mediated disorders. TCRdb reprocessed the 5' RACE reads with MiXCR, giving one entry per CDR3 protein. Altogether about 60,000 distinct CDR3 sequences are present, approximately 4% being singletons, with the ten largest covering about 3.1%. The sample comprised PBMCs. The receptor source for this set is a man between 45 and 60 years old with multiple sclerosis.

Many counts were recorded for this clonotype. This chain connects TRBV29-1 to TRBJ2-1, with D tentatively TRBD2 (7 bases). CDR1 and CDR2 (germline): SQVTM, ANQGSEA. The CDR3 extends over 13 amino acids. V lost 1 base and J 8 bases, leaving 12 bases between the germline ends. The DNA for the CDR3 is TGCAGCGTTGAAGGAGCGGGACATTATGAGCAGTTCTTC. It specifies CSVEGAGHYEQFF.

This clonotype appeared many times. The chain joins TRBV19 to TRBJ2-1; 12 bases are shared with TRBD2. V shed 8 bases, J shed 4 bases, and the junction held 0 bases outside the gene matches. In germline, CDR1 is LNHDA, CDR2 SQIVND (reference sequence). This CDR3 has 13 residues. In DNA, the CDR3 is TGTGCCAGTGGGACTAGCGGGTACAATGAGCAGTTCTTC. This translates into CASGTSGYNEQFF.

Regarding this clonotype: One end of the junction does not line up with germline, which may come from a read error. The chain has TRBV28 and TRBJ1-5; no reliable D call. Germline V gene data show CDR1 as MDHEN and CDR2 as SYDVKM. The CDR3 spans 16 residues. CDR3 DNA: TGTGCCAGCAGTCTCCCGGGCCCTTATAGCAATCAGCCCCAGAATTTT. This translates into CASSLPGPYSNQPQNF.

The sample holds many counts of this clonotype. V gene TRBV4-1 combines with J gene TRBJ2-5; D unclear. The CDR3 extends over 16 amino acids. V lost 2 bases and J 2 bases, leaving 15 bases between the germline ends. Germline values: CDR1 MGHRA, CDR2 YSYEKL. The CDR3, as DNA: TGCGCCAGCAGCCAATCCCCTCCAGGTACACAAGAGACCCAGTACTTC. It specifies CASSQSPPGTQETQYF.

This clonotype was seen a handful of times. This chain links TRBV20-1 with TRBJ2-5, with 10 nucleotides matching TRBD1. Germline values: CDR1 DFQATT, CDR2 SNEGSKA (reference sequence). This CDR3 spans 14 amino acids. Trimming took 6 bases from V and 4 from J; bases not matched to a gene: 8. DNA for the CDR3: TGCAGTGCCATCCCGGGACAGGGGAGAGAGACCCAGTACTTC. Its translation is CSAIPGQGRETQYF.

This clonotype was seen ten or more times. The V call is TRBV20-1, the J call TRBJ2-1; 7 bases are shared with TRBD2. J was trimmed by 5 bases and V by 1 base; bases with no gene match: 8. Germline V lookup: CDR1 DFQATT, CDR2 SNEGSKA (reference sequence). The CDR3 runs to 15 residues. The CDR3 DNA reads as TGCAGTGCTAGAGTAGGCGGGACTACCCACAATGAGCAGTTCTTC. This translates into CSARVGGTTHNEQFF.

This clonotype was recorded a few times. J is TRBJ1-5 and V is TRBV12-3 or TRBV12-4; D is unclear. This CDR3 has 13 amino acids. Trimming took 3 bases from V and 6 from J, leaving 9 bases between them. The CDR3 DNA reads TGTGCCAGCAGTTTTAAGGGAGGTCAGCCCCAGCATTTT. It codes for CASSFKGGQPQHF.

The rearrangement joins TRBV3-1 to TRBJ2-6; no reliable D call. The V end was cut by 4 bases, the J end by 1 base, with 11 bases between. The CDR3 length is 16 residues. CDR1 is LGHDT, CDR2 YNNKEL, per germline (reference sequence). The CDR3 coding sequence is TGTGCCAGCAGCCCTGTCAGGTCTTCTGGGGCCAACGTCCTGACTTTC. It yields the protein CASSPVRSSGANVLTF.

The sample holds many counts of this clonotype. This CDR3 is CASSLARGELFF. In DNA, the CDR3 is TGTGCCAGCAGCTTAGCACGCGGGGAGCTGTTTTTT. This chain links TRBV7-7 with TRBJ2-2; no reliable D call. There are 12 residues in the CDR3. Looked up from germline, CDR1 is SSHAT and CDR2 is FNYEAQ (reference sequence). V was cut by 0 bases and J by 7 bases, with 3 bases left in between.